This entry lists 27 T cell receptor beta chains sequenced from one sample in a study of cytomegalovirus exposure and HLA in healthy donors. In the PCR, 60 Vbeta and 13 Jbeta primers were used. Only in-frame clones appear in the TCRdb table, and some are missing; sequencing was by immunoSEQ multiplex PCR. The table lists fewer than 200,000 clones, 82% of them singletons, with roughly 1.6% in the top ten. The sample comprised PBMCs. Receptor source: a woman under 30 in good health and CMV-seronegative.

This clone was picked up a small number of times. The chain has TRBV4-3 and TRBJ1-1; D remains ambiguous. The CDR3 totals 15 residues. The ends were cut back, 4 bases at V and 4 bases at J, with 16 bases in the middle. Germline loops: CDR1 LGHNA, CDR2 YSLEER. For the CDR3, the DNA is TGCGCCAGCAGCCTCGAGGCGAGATCGGGCACTGAAGCTTTCTTT. It encodes CASSLEARSGTEAFF.

This clone was picked up one time. The chain combines TRBV9 with TRBJ2-5; TRBD2 agrees at 11 bases. Germline V gene lookup returns CDR1 SGDLS and CDR2 YYNGEE. With 0 bases clipped from V and 7 bases from J, the junction kept 2 bases outside the gene matches. This CDR3 comprises 14 residues. The CDR3 loop is CASSVVLAGGTQYF. The CDR3 DNA is TGTGCCAGCAGCGTAGTCCTAGCGGGAGGGACCCAGTACTTC.

The chain is built from TRBV19 and TRBJ1-5; a possible D gene is TRBD1 (5 bases). The CDR3 runs to 15 residues. Germline V gene data show CDR1 as LNHDA and CDR2 as SQIVND (reference sequence). The V end lost 3 bases, the J end lost 9 bases, and 18 bases lay between the germline ends. The chain's CDR3 is CASSIGLIGQGPQHF. The CDR3 DNA reads TGTGCCAGTAGTATCGGGTTGATCGGGCAGGGGCCCCAGCATTTT.

This chain joins TRBV2 and TRBJ2-2; 7 bases map to TRBD1. V was clipped by 6 bases and J by 5 bases; unmatched bases: 9. This CDR3 comprises 15 residues. Germline V gene data show CDR1 as SNHLY and CDR2 as FYNNEI. The CDR3 here is CASSGTGVRTGELFF. In nucleotides, the CDR3 is TGTGCCAGCAGCGGAACAGGGGTTAGAACCGGGGAGCTGTTTTTT. Combining the CDR3 with reference TRBV2 and TRBJ2-2 gives the whole variable domain EPEVTQTPSHQVTQMGQEVILRCVPISNHLYFYWYRQILGQKVEFLVSFYNNEISEKSEIFDDQFSVERPDGSNFTLKIRSTKLEDSAMYFCASSGTGVRTGELFFGEGSRLTVL.

The chain joins TRBV27 to TRBJ2-1, with D maybe TRBD2 (6 bases). The germline V gene encodes CDR1 MNHEY and CDR2 SMNVEV (reference sequence). The length of the CDR3 is 15 residues. Trimming pared 10 bases from V and 3 bases from J, leaving 19 bases between. The CDR3 spells CATAAGSWGYNEQFF. CDR3 bases: TGTGCCACCGCGGCCGGGAGTTGGGGCTACAATGAGCAGTTCTTC.

The genes are TRBV7-9 and TRBJ2-7; weak D call: TRBD2 (6 bases). CDR3 length: 16 amino acids. V dropped 4 bases and J dropped 5 bases, with 21 bases sitting between them. Germline CDR1 reads SEHNR; CDR2 reads FQNEAQ (reference sequence). Here the CDR3 reads CASSWLGGPSPNEQYF. The CDR3 region has the DNA TGTGCCAGCAGCTGGTTGGGGGGTCCGAGTCCGAACGAGCAGTACTTC.

This clone was found once. This chain connects TRBV6-6 to TRBJ1-6, with TRBD1 matching over 8 bases. Trimming at V came to 5 bases and at J to 6 bases, leaving 3 bases not matched to a gene. Germline CDR1 and CDR2: MNHNY and SVGAGI (reference sequence). This CDR3 has 14 residues. CDR3 loop: CASSVDRANSPLHF. CDR3 DNA sequence: TGTGCCAGCAGTGTGGACAGGGCTAATTCACCCCTCCACTTT.

The rearrangement uses TRBV6-1 and TRBJ2-5; 8 bases agree with TRBD1. Looked up from germline, CDR1 is MNHNS and CDR2 is SASEGT. With 6 bases clipped from V and 1 base from J, the junction kept 4 bases outside the gene matches. The CDR3 is 14 amino acids. CDR3 loop: CASSRQGTQETQYF. CDR3 DNA: TGTGCCAGCAGCAGACAGGGGACCCAAGAGACCCAGTACTTC.

The genes are TRBV19 and TRBJ2-3; no firm D call. Trimming shortened V by 6 bases and J by 3 bases, and 16 bases separated the two germline ends. The CDR3 consists of 15 residues. Germline loops: CDR1 LNHDA, CDR2 SQIVND (reference sequence). CDR3 protein: CASRTTYGATDTQYF. The CDR3 nucleotides read TGTGCCAGTAGAACGACATATGGTGCAACAGATACGCAGTATTTT.

The chain couples TRBV28 to TRBJ2-5; D might be TRBD2 (6 bases). The DNA matches TRBJ2-7 better at its end, which makes the J call doubtful. The V gene's germline CDR1 is MDHEN and CDR2 SYDVKM. CDR3 length equals 14 residues. CDR3 in DNA: TGTGCCAGCAGTTCCCTAGCGACCCCCTACGAGCAGTACTTC. This translates into CASSSLATPYEQYF.

The genes are TRBV6-5 and TRBJ2-2; possibly TRBD1 for D (5 bases). The V and J ends lost 3 bases and 4 bases respectively, with 12 bases between them. The CDR3 is made up of 15 amino acids. CDR1 MNHEY and CDR2 SVGAGI come from the germline V gene. This CDR3 reads CASSYLRAGTGELFF. The CDR3 nucleotides read TGTGCCAGCAGTTATCTCAGGGCCGGCACCGGGGAGCTGTTTTTT.

The CDR3: CASSQLPPGGSEKLFF. The CDR3 bases are TGCGCCAGCAGCCAACTCCCTCCAGGGGGGAGCGAAAAACTGTTTTTT. This chain links TRBV4-1 with TRBJ1-4, with 7 bases fitting TRBD1. There are 16 residues in the CDR3. Germline V gene lookup returns CDR1 MGHRA and CDR2 YSYEKL. Germline trimming cut 2 bases from V and 8 bases from J; bases unmatched to any gene: 11.

This clone has more than one count but fewer than ten. This chain's CDR3 is CASSGGSWRYTEAFF. In DNA, the CDR3 is TGTGCCAGCAGCGGGGGCAGTTGGAGGTATACTGAAGCTTTCTTT. The V and J genes are TRBV7-2 and TRBJ1-1; weak D call: TRBD1 (6 bases). The CDR3 runs 15 residues. Trimming shortened V by 5 bases and J by 5 bases, and 18 bases separated the two germline ends. Germline V gene lookup returns CDR1 SGHTA and CDR2 FQGNSA.

This clone was observed a handful of times. The chain is built from TRBV6-5 and TRBJ1-1; D ambiguous. Germline CDR1 and CDR2: MNHEY and SVGAGI. The CDR3 length is 12 residues. V lost 5 bases and J lost 2, with 6 bases in between. DNA of the CDR3: TGTGCCAGCAGTGAGCCTAACACTGAAGCTTTCTTT. This sequence encodes CASSEPNTEAFF.

This chain connects TRBV30 to TRBJ2-7, with 7 bases fitting TRBD1. The germline gives CDR1 GTSNPN, CDR2 SVGIG (reference sequence). Trimming removed 5 bases from V and 0 bases from J; junction bases left unmatched: 4. The CDR3 spans 13 residues. The CDR3 sequence is CAWGGDSSYEQYF. CDR3 coding DNA: TGTGCCTGGGGTGGGGACAGCTCCTACGAGCAGTACTTC.

The rearrangement uses TRBV9 and TRBJ1-2, with TRBD1 identical over 8 bases. The CDR3 loop spans 15 amino acids. V lost 0 bases to trimming and J lost 5 bases; unmatched junction nucleotides: 6. Germline V CDR1 and CDR2: SGDLS, YYNGEE. The CDR3 reads CASSVEGRGPYGYTF. CDR3 coding DNA: TGTGCCAGCAGCGTAGAAGGCAGGGGGCCGTATGGCTACACCTTC.

CDR3 protein: CASSSSGIATQYF. CDR3 nucleotide sequence: TGTGCCAGCAGTTCCAGCGGGATAGCGACCCAGTACTTC. V gene TRBV28 combines with J gene TRBJ2-5, with 7 bases lining up with TRBD2. Germline CDR1 and CDR2: MDHEN and SYDVKM. The CDR3 contains 13 residues. The V and J ends lost 4 bases and 7 bases, in that order; junction bases with no gene match: 6.

This clone appeared a single time. The V gene is TRBV27, the J gene TRBJ1-1; D is uncertain. There are 16 residues in the CDR3. Trimming took 5 bases from V and 4 from J, leaving 20 bases between them. The V gene's germline CDR1 is MNHEY and CDR2 SMNVEV (reference sequence). CDR3 residues: CASSPRLSSPPTEAFF. The CDR3, as DNA: TGTGCCAGCAGTCCCCGACTTTCGTCCCCTCCCACTGAAGCTTTCTTT.

The chain combines TRBV14 with TRBJ2-7; D might be TRBD2 (5 bases). The CDR3 covers 14 residues. Per the germline V gene, CDR1 is SGHDN and CDR2 is FVKESK. Trimming took 1 base from V and 3 from J, leaving 10 bases between them. The chain's CDR3 is CASSQGADIYEQYV. The CDR3 DNA follows: TGTGCCAGCAGCCAAGGAGCGGATATCTACGAGCAGTACGTC.

This rearrangement joins TRBV7-8 to TRBJ1-2, with TRBD1 identical over 7 bases. Per the germline V gene, CDR1 is SGHVS and CDR2 is FQNEAQ. Losses at the gene ends were 5 bases for V and 3 bases for J; bases not matched to a gene: 12. CDR3 length equals 16 residues. The CDR3 DNA sequence: TGTGCCAGCAGCCCCTCAGGGGGGCGACTAGACTATGGCTACACCTTC. This gives the protein CASSPSGGRLDYGYTF. Full variable domain (remainder filled in from reference TRBV7-8 and TRBJ1-2): GAGVSQSPRYKVAKRGQDVALRCDPISGHVSLFWYQQALGQGPEFLTYFQNEAQLDKSGLPSDRFFAERPEGSVSTLKIQRTQQEDSAVYLCASSPSGGRLDYGYTFGSGTRLTVV.

The chain is built from TRBV5-6 and TRBJ1-2, with D uncertain. The CDR3 is 14 residues long. Trimming cost V 4 bases and J 8 bases, with 18 bases left between them. Per germline, CDR1 SGHDT and CDR2 YYEEEE. This chain's CDR3 is CASSLWGGNRGYTF. Written as DNA, the CDR3 is TGTGCCAGCAGCCTTTGGGGAGGAAATCGGGGCTACACCTTC.

The chain has TRBV27 and TRBJ2-7; 9 nucleotides line up with TRBD2. After removal of 3 bases from V and 3 bases from J, the junction contained 12 bases not matched to a gene. Germline CDR1 and CDR2: MNHEY and SMNVEV (reference sequence). This CDR3 has 17 residues. In DNA, the CDR3 is TGTGCCAGCAGTTTCCTTCGGGAGCTAGCGGGGAACTACGAGCAGTACGTC. Translated, it gives CASSFLRELAGNYEQYV.

V usage is TRBV18 and J usage is TRBJ2-3; 8 positions match TRBD1. Germline values: CDR1 KGHSH, CDR2 LQKENI. The CDR3 has 15 amino acids. V gave up 3 bases and J gave up 5 bases; unmatched junction bases: 7. CDR3 DNA: TGTGCCAGCTCACCCGACAGGGGAACTTTAGATACGCAGTATTTT. Its translation: CASSPDRGTLDTQYF.

The rearrangement links TRBV15 to TRBJ2-1; a possible D gene is TRBD2 (6 bases). CDR1 and CDR2 (germline): LNHNV, YYDKDF (reference sequence). Trimming removed 0 bases from V and 3 bases from J, with 18 bases in between. The length of the CDR3 is 18 residues. Here the CDR3 reads CATSRDRDFKKVYNEQFF. As DNA, the CDR3 is TGTGCCACCAGCAGAGATCGGGACTTCAAGAAGGTCTACAATGAGCAGTTCTTC.

The chain carries TRBV7-8 and TRBJ2-2; 7 nucleotides agree with TRBD2. The CDR3 length is 17 residues. The germline CDR1 and CDR2 sequences are SGHVS and FQNEAQ. J was trimmed by 0 bases and V by 4 bases; bases with no gene match: 8. This CDR3 is CASSSRGSGANTGELFF. The CDR3 DNA sequence: TGTGCCAGCAGCTCCCGGGGCAGCGGGGCGAACACCGGGGAGCTGTTTTTT.

This chain connects TRBV4-2 to TRBJ2-3; D perhaps matches TRBD2 (6 bases). This CDR3 comprises 13 residues. The V and J ends lost 3 bases and 4 bases respectively, with 8 bases between them. CDR1 is LGHNA and CDR2 is YNFKEQ in the germline V gene. Written as DNA, the CDR3 is TGTGCCAGCAGCCAGACTAGATCAGATACGCAGTATTTT. Translation gives CASSQTRSDTQYF.

This chain uses TRBV16 with TRBJ1-1; D remains ambiguous. The V gene lost 1 base and the J gene lost 1 base, with 10 bases spanning the gap. This CDR3 spans 15 amino acids. The V gene's germline CDR1 is KGHSY and CDR2 FQNENV. The CDR3 bases are TGTGCCAGCAGCCAATACGAGGTTAGGAACACTGAAGCTTTCTTT. Protein: CASSQYEVRNTEAFF.